The clone carrying this T cell receptor (beta chain) was observed at least ten times. The target antigen is unknown. The data were obtained in a study of T-cell reconstitution after alpha-beta-depleted transplantation in children. Study-wide points: Approximately two months post-transplant, alpha-beta T cells reportedly originated from several hundred expanded graft clones. The main origin of T-cell counts and diversity one year after transplant was newly produced T cells. Some patients' high day-60 TCRbeta diversity was traced to surviving recipient T cells and thymic progenitors.

Library preparation (for TCRbeta) was performed with unique molecular identifiers. One entry per CDR3 protein, called by TCRdb with MiXCR from the PCR reads. The sample lists about 150,000 distinct CDR3 sequences, 11% occurring once. This TCR derives from a boy younger than 10 with acute myeloid leukemia, due to receive a stem cell transplant. The sample in question was PBMCs, obtained before TCRalphabeta/CD19-depleted stem cell transplant.

The CDR3, as DNA: TGCGCCAGCAGCTTGGCCGCAGGGGGGCACAATGAGCAGTTCTTC. Translated, it gives CASSLAAGGHNEQFF. This sequence joins TRBV5-1 and TRBJ2-1; the D gene is possibly TRBD1 (7 bases). Trimming left V 0 bases short and J 5 bases short, with 12 bases between. The CDR3 totals 15 residues. Germline assignment: CDR1 SGHRS and CDR2 YFSETQ. The whole variable domain, remainder taken from reference TRBV5-1 and TRBJ2-1, is KAGVTQTPRYLIKTRGQQVTLSCSPISGHRSVSWYQQTPGQGLQFLFEYFSETQRNKGNFPGRFSGRQFSNSRSEMNVSTLELGDSALYLCASSLAAGGHNEQFFGPGTRLTVL.